The clone carrying this TCR beta chain was counted at least ten times. This sample is drawn from a study of blood T cells in healthy people across ages. Sample-barcoded 5' priming and a J-beta primer mix drove a second PCR of roughly 7 to 11 cycles. TCRdb reprocessed the 5' RACE reads with MiXCR, giving one entry per CDR3 protein. In the table there are 650,000 to 700,000 distinct CDR3 sequences, under 65% of which are singletons. V was trimmed by 1 base and J by 4 bases, leaving 7 bases between them. This CDR3 region has 14 residues. The germline V gene encodes CDR1 SGHTA and CDR2 FQGTGA. The chain links TRBV7-3 to TRBJ2-2, with a tentative D call TRBD2 (5 bases). This receptor was taken from a woman of 80 years or more in good health. Sequences were obtained from blood. This CDR3 is CASSLMGVTGELFF. In DNA, the CDR3 is TGTGCCAGCAGCTTAATGGGAGTCACCGGGGAGCTGTTTTTT.